This TCR beta chain was sequenced during a study of cytomegalovirus exposure and HLA in healthy donors (dated by TCRdb to the late 2010s). General notes on the study: In an earlier analysis of 550 to 750 of the donors, around 300 Gb of sequence data and 90 million to 120 million unique TCR beta sequences from 180 million or so T cells were reported. An early release that covered roughly 600 HLA-typed donors contained about 290 gigabases of sequencing data and approximately 85 million unique TCR sequences. Of the 300 to 500 genotyped donors, 70% to 90% were placed in the genetic ancestry cluster associated with self-reported Caucasian donors. The aim of the study was to test whether cataloging public T cell receptors could identify signatures of past pathogen exposure. The study used immunosequencing to profile the T cell repertoires of approximately 690 subjects and linked those repertoires to cytomegalovirus serostatus. A separate validation cohort of over 95 different subjects was used in addition to the approximately 640-subject first cohort. To predict cytomegalovirus infection status, the study brought together high-throughput TCR immunosequencing, statistical association of individual TCRs with disease status, and machine learning. A later analysis re-analyzed previously published TCR beta repertoires from 650 to 800 donors and added high-resolution HLA genotyping to study TCR occurrence patterns. The later analysis used no new phenotypic data to find candidate immune exposures, relying instead on TCR beta sequences and their occurrence across donors. In an earlier analysis of a few hundred of the donors, high-throughput TCR beta sequencing was used to judge whether each TCR beta V gene segment behaved as functional or pseudogenic. Donor age, sex, ethnicity and CMV serostatus were compiled alongside the repertoire data. In a later genetic analysis, genome-wide SNP genotypes for 398 of the 666 donors were used, and that subset was treated as a discovery cohort. All discovery cohort repertoires had been generated using a single sequencing platform. Class I and class II HLA loci were covered by the typing at four-digit resolution. Typing coverage varied by locus: roughly 620-640 donors for A, B, C, DRB1 and DQB1; more than 500 for DQA1; some 610 for DPA1; under 490 for DPB1. Because of strong linkage in the cohort, roughly five DR-DQ haplotypes were treated as single units for association and clustering. On average, about 200,000 unique TCR beta nucleotide sequences were sequenced per donor among about 400 genotyped donors of the cohort, with about 19% of those sequences being non-productive. Summary of the overall study and its limitations: This cohort had only TCR beta chains sequenced, and the lack of alpha or paired-chain data limited which features could be detected. Because counts were too low, roughly 16 rarely observed V segments, including chromosome 9 orphons, were left out of the earlier analysis of about 500 of the donors. A later analysis reported that several top co-occurrence clusters appeared linked to parvovirus B19, influenza, CMV and Epstein-Barr virus. Sequencing depth was assumed to be roughly uniform across donors in the presence/absence analyses, though that assumption may not hold. While some public TCRs were present in many individuals, most TCR sequences turned up only very rarely across donors. A cluster of highly shared sequence variants was judged likely to be a technical artifact of the sequencing pipeline. Immune exposure information for the cohort was limited to CMV serostatus. In vitro tests confirmed that a few of the cytomegalovirus-associated TCR beta chains recognize cytomegalovirus antigens. A later genetic analysis reported fewer N-insertions in productive TCRs among donors in an Asian-associated ancestry cluster than the approximately 700-donor mean. The 87-base-pair reads could not distinguish some IMGT-functional V segments, including TRBV6-2 and TRBV6-3, so those segments were excluded. The authors suggested that the approach could potentially be extended to other disease states and immunological phenotypes. A later analysis found that HLA-associated TCR beta chains were more clonally expanded and had lower generation probabilities than equally common non-associated chains. An association between a missense DCLRE1C variant and V-gene and J-gene trimming of TCR beta chains was found in a later genetic analysis and replicated in an independent cohort. A later analysis associated 16,951 TCR beta sequences with specific HLA alleles at a false discovery rate of 0.05. The study gave a list of about 170 TCR beta chains associated with cytomegalovirus. Broadly in line with IMGT annotations, most TCR beta V segments showed up in productive rearrangements about 87% or about 30% of the time in an earlier analysis of roughly 590 of the donors. When HLA alleles, especially DR and DQ, strongly co-occurred, attributing TCR associations to individual alleles was difficult. Linkage disequilibrium might explain the correlated functional status among segregating V segments, but an unknown experimental factor could not be excluded. Because HLA typing was unavailable for some donors at each locus, only the typed subset was used in association tests. In a later analysis, the rate of TCR association differed among HLA loci, with DRB1 alleles having the most associated TCRs and HLA-C alleles having the fewest. A further reported finding was that TCR beta sequences accurately predicted the HLA-A and HLA-B alleles for most subjects in the first cohort. In both the original and validation cohorts, the classifier was reported to diagnose cytomegalovirus status with high specificity and sensitivity. Most CMV-associated TCR beta chains appeared to be HLA-restricted in a later analysis, and the HLA associations seemed to be driven largely by CMV exposure.

Of note for this clone: Which antigen it targets is not known.

The cohort comprised around 700 healthy bone marrow donors. At the time of sampling, every cohort member was nominally healthy, though immune exposures that went unrecorded were likely present. The donor was CMV seropositive and was included in the group of 250 to 350 seropositive cohort members. Every donor gave a peripheral blood sample, and the peripheral blood mononuclear cells from that sample were used for TCR beta sequencing. The Qiagen DNeasy Blood Extraction Kit was used to extract genomic DNA from the blood cell samples. Here V drops 5 bases and J drops 1 base, and the junction holds 12 bases not matched to any gene. The CDR3 spans 18 residues, from the cysteine through the phenylalanine. Here the CDR3 DNA is all that survives: 54 bases in frame from base 1. The germline V gene (reference sequence) sets CDR1 to WNHNN and CDR2 to SYGVQD. Library prep was done by the immunoSEQ multiplex PCR assay. The multiplex PCR relied on a mix of 60 forward primers for TCR Vbeta segments and 13 reverse primers for TCR Jbeta segments. A multiplex PCR assay on genomic DNA amplified the CDR3 region of rearranged TCR beta genes. On the Illumina HiSeq System, the amplified TCR beta libraries were sequenced as 87-base-pair reads. Turning to the authors' computational methods: A later analysis tallied 75 million to 95 million unique TCR beta chains across the approximately 670 repertoires, and about 10 million of those chains were shared by two or more donors. Raw reads were error-corrected and collapsed into unique sequences by a nearest-neighbor algorithm in which closely related sequences were merged to remove PCR and sequencing errors. CDR3 sequences were aligned to IMGT reference sequences to assign V, D and J gene segments. For a sequence to be retained, at least a six-nucleotide match to both a V gene segment and a J gene segment was required. Rearrangements were classified as productive when the CDR3 lacked stop codons and remained in frame with V and J, and all other rearrangements were classified as non-productive. CDR3 was defined according to IMGT convention as the region running from the second conserved V-encoded cysteine to the conserved J-encoded phenylalanine. In an earlier analysis of around 640 of the donors, sequences lacking an unambiguous match to a single V gene segment were excluded. In an earlier analysis of approximately 590 of the donors, V segments were called functional above 56.7% productive rearrangements and were called segregating when the between-donor standard deviation exceeded 5%. A statistical classification framework was built to diagnose cytomegalovirus status from the catalog of TCR beta chain sequences. In a later analysis, TCR nucleotide sequences were compared against IMGT/GENE-DB human TR gene sequences so that V and J genes could be assigned. Using the TCRdist pipeline, a later analysis assigned CDR3 sequences along with most-parsimonious VDJ recombination scenarios. In a later analysis, each TCR beta chain was defined by its CDR3 amino acid sequence together with its V-gene family, and reads lacking a unique V-gene family were excluded. In a later analysis, around 600 highly shared, low-generation-probability nucleotide sequences were removed to address suspected cross-contamination and a sequencing artifact. In a later analysis, a clonal expansion index was calculated for each public chain from normalized within-repertoire ranks of inferred template counts. In a later analysis, generation probabilities were computed using a VDJ recombination model fitted to out-of-frame rearrangements, and the results were checked against IGoR. In a later analysis, TCR-TCR, TCR-HLA and TCR-CMV co-occurrence was scored with hypergeometric tests, and a repertoire-size bias correction was applied to TCR pairs. False discovery rates were estimated in a later analysis by permuting HLA or CMV assignments 20 times. In a later analysis, co-occurring TCRs were grouped using DBSCAN, and TCRdist sequence similarity was added for clustering within HLA-allele-positive subsets. Co-occurrence clustering excluded repertoires with fewer than 30,000 or more than 120,000 public chains, plus five with anomalous nucleotide sharing. Here the immuneACCESS table is served through TCRdb, limited to in-frame sequences with V and J called. Missing clones are a known gap in these copies; in checked studies unresolved V genes cover under half, and the rest lacks a known reason. Clone size and V and J calls were adopted from that table, with D and trimming inferred from the DNA. The table held for this sample gives 150,000 to 200,000 clones. The ten largest clones add up to around 0.79% of the sample.

This chain joins TRBV10-1 to TRBJ2-2, with 8 junctional bases fitting TRBD1. Sequencing was performed on PBMCs. The receptor's source is a woman between 18 and 30 years old in good health and CMV-seropositive. DNA sequence: TGCGCCAGCAGTCGTCCCAATTTCGGGACAGGGAACACCGGGGAGCTGTTTTTT. It codes for CASSRPNFGTGNTGELFF.